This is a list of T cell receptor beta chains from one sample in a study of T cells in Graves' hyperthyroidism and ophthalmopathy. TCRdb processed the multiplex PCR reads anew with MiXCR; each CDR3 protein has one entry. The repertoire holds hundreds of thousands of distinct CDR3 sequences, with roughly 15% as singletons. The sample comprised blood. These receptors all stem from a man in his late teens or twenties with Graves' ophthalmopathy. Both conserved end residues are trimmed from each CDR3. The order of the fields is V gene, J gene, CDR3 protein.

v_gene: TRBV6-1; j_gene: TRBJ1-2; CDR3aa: ATFRYGYT
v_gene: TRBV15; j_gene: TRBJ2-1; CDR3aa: ATSRDRGFDEQF
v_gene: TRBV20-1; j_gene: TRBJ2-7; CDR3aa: SARAGLARSYEQY
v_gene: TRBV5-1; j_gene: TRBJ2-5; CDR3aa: ASSQRQEGTETQY
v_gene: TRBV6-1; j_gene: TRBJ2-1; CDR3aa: ASRRTSGRGSYNEQF
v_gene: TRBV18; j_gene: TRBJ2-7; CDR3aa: ASSPPAGHYEQY
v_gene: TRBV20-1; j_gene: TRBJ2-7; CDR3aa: SARDLAPTSYEQY
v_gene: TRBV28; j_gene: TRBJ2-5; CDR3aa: ASSLALLGGEY
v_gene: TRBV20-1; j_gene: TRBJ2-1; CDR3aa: SARESGSSYNEQF
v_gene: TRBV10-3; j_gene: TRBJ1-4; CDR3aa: AISNTGTGDEKLF
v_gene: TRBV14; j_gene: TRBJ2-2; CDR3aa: ASSPYRLNTGELF
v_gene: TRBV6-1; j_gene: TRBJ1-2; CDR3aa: ASRFLLGGYT
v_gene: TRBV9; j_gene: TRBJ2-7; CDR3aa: ASSGGGLETGEQY
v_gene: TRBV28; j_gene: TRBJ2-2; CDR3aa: ATAAGYTGELF
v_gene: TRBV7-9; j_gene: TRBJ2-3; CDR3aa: ASLRNRDTQY
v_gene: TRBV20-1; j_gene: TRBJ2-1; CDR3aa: SADLPQLAHQDNEQF
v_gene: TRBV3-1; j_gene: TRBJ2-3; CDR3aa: ASSPFRLAGEDTQY
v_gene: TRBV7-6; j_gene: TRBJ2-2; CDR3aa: ASSNSGGNTGELF
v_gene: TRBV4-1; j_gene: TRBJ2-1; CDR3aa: ASSPGQIWSYNEQF
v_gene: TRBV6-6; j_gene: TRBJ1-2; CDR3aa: ASSYSEDLYGYT
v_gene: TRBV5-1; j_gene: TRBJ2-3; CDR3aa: ASSPAGRGGSTDTQY
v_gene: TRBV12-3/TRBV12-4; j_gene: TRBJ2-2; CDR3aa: ASRGRAGPAGELF
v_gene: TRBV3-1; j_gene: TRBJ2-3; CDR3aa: ASSQGVGPLTDTQY
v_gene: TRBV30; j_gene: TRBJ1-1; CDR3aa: ACWGGRGLEAF
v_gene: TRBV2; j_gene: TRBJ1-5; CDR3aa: ASSPVGRDQPQH
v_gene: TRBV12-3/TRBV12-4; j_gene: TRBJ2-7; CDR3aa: ASSLGRAGEQY
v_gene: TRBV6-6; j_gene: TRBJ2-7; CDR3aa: ASSYSSGFGNEQY
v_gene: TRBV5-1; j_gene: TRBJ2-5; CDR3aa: ASSSNPLAGGLQETQY
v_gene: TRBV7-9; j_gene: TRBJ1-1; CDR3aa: ASSKPGQGFSDTEAF
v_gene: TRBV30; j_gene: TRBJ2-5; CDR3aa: AWSGGGSDQETQY
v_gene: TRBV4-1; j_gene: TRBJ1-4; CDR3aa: ASSQGPREKLF
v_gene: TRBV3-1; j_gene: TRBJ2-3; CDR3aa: ASSQRRTDTQY